Sequencing of this T cell receptor (beta chain) was carried out in a study of liver allograft versus peripheral blood T cells. About the study: What was compared were the T cell receptor repertoires in transplanted livers and those in the peripheral blood of recipients.

The length of the CDR3 is 15 residues. V lost 4 bases, J lost 10 bases, and 23 bases lay in between. The V gene's germline CDR1 is SQVTM and CDR2 ANQGSEA. TCRdb re-called the reads with MiXCR, one entry per CDR3 protein. The sample holds about 5,200 distinct CDR3 sequences, 15% to 20% seen once. This clonotype appeared once. This could be a read error, since a much larger clone is one nucleotide away. The TCR was taken from a human patient who had a liver transplant. Some T cells may have come from the graft donor. J is TRBJ2-1 and V is TRBV29-1; either TRBD1 or TRBD2 may supply D (5 bases each). The chain's CDR3 is CSVAQAANRGYEQFF. In DNA form, the CDR3 reads TGCAGCGTTGCGCAGGCCGCCAACCGGGGCTACGAGCAGTTCTTC.